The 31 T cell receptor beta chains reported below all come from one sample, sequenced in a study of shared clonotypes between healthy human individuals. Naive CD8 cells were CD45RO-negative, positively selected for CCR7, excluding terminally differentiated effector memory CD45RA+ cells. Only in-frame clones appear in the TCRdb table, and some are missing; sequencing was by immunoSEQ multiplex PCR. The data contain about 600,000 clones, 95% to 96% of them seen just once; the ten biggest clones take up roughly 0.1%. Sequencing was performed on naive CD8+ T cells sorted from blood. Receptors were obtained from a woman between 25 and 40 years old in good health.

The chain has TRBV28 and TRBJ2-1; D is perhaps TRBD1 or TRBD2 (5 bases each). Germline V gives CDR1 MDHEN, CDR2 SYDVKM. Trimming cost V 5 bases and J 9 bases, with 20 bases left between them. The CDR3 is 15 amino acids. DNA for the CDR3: TGTGCCAGCAGTCCACCCGGGACCACGGCAGGTGAGCAGTTCTTC. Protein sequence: CASSPPGTTAGEQFF.

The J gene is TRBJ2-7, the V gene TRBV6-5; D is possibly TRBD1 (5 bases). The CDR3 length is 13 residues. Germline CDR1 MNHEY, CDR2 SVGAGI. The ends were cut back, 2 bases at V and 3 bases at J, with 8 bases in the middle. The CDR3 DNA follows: TGTGCCAGCAGTTACGACCAGGGCTACGAGCAGTACTTC. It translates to CASSYDQGYEQYF.

This CDR3 is CASSISAHRLALTPHTGELFF. In DNA, the CDR3 is TGTGCCAGTAGTATTTCGGCGCATCGACTAGCGCTTACCCCCCACACCGGGGAGCTGTTTTTT. This sequence joins TRBV19 and TRBJ2-2; 8 bases match TRBD2. Germline V gives CDR1 LNHDA, CDR2 SQIVND (reference sequence). This CDR3 is 21 amino acids long. V lost 3 bases to trimming and J lost 3 bases; unmatched junction nucleotides: 21. Based on the CDR3 plus reference TRBV19 and TRBJ2-2, the full variable domain is DGGITQSPKYLFRKEGQNVTLSCEQNLNHDAMYWYRQDPGQGLRLIYYSQIVNDFQKGDIAEGYSVSREKKESFPLTVTSAQKNPTAFYLCASSISAHRLALTPHTGELFFGEGSRLTVL.

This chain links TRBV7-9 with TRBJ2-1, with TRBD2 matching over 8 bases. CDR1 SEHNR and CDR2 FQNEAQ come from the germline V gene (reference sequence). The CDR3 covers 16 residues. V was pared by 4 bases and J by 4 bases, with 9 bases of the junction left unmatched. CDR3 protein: CASSYPSGRRYNEQFF. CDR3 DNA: TGTGCCAGCAGCTATCCGAGCGGGAGAAGGTACAATGAGCAGTTCTTC.

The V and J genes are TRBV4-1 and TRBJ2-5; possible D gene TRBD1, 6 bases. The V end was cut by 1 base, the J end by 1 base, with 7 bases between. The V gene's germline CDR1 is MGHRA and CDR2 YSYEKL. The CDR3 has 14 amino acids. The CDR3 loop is CASSQGTAQETQYF. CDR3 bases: TGCGCCAGCAGCCAAGGGACAGCCCAAGAGACCCAGTACTTC.

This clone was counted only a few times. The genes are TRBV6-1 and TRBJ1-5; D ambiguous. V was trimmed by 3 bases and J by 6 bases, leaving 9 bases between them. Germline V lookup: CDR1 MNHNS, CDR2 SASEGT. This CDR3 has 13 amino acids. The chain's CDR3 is CASSDERFQPQHF. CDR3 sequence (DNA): TGTGCCAGCAGTGACGAGCGTTTTCAGCCCCAGCATTTT.

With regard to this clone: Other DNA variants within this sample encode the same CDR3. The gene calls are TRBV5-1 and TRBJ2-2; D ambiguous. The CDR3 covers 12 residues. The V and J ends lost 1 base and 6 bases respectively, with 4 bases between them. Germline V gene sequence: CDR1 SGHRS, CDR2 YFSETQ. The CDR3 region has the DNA TGCGCCAGCAGCTTGCTGGCCGGGGAGCTGTTTTTT. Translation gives CASSLLAGELFF. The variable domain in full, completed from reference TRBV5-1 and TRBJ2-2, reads KAGVTQTPRYLIKTRGQQVTLSCSPISGHRSVSWYQQTPGQGLQFLFEYFSETQRNKGNFPGRFSGRQFSNSRSEMNVSTLELGDSALYLCASSLLAGELFFGEGSRLTVL.

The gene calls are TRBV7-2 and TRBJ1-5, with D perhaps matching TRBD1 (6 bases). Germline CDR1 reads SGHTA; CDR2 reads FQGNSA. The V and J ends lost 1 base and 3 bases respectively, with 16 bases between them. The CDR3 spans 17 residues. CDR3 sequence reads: CASSLDRTGRFNQPQHF. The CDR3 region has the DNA TGTGCCAGCAGCTTAGATAGAACAGGGCGTTTCAATCAGCCCCAGCATTTT.

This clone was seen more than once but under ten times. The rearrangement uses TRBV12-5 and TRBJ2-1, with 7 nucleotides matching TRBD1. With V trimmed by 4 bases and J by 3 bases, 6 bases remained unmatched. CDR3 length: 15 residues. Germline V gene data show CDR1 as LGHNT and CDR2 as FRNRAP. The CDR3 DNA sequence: TGTGCTAGTGGTTCCCTCGGGGACAGCTACAATGAGCAGTTCTTC. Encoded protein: CASGSLGDSYNEQFF.

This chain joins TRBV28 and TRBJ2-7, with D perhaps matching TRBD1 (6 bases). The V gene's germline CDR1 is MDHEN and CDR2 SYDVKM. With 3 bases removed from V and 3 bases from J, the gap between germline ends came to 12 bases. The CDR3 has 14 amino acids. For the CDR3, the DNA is TGTGCCAGCAGTTTTGGTGGACAGAGCTACGAGCAGTACTTC. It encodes CASSFGGQSYEQYF. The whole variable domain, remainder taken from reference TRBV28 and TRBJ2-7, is DVKVTQSSRYLVKRTGEKVFLECVQDMDHENMFWYRQDPGLGLRLIYFSYDVKMKEKGDIPEGYSVSREKKERFSLILESASTNQTSMYLCASSFGGQSYEQYFGPGTRLTVT.

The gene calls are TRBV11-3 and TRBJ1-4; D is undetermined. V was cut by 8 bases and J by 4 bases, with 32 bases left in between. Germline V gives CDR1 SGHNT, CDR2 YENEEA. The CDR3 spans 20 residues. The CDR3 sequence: CASVTETQGRKVLLNEKLFF. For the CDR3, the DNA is TGTGCCAGCGTCACGGAGACCCAAGGGAGGAAAGTTCTCCTTAATGAAAAACTGTTTTTT. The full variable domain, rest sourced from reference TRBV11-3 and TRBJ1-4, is EAGVVQSPRYKIIEKKQPVAFWCNPISGHNTLYWYLQNLGQGPELLIRYENEEAVDDSQLPKDRFSAERLKGVDSTLKIQPAELGDSAVYLCASVTETQGRKVLLNEKLFFGSGTQLSVL.

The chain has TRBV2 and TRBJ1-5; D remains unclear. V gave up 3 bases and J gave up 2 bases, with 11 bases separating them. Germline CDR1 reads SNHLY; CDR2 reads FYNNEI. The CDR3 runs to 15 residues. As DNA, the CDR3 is TGTGCCAGCAGTGAGGGGTTCGCGGGCAATCAGCCCCAGCATTTT. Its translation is CASSEGFAGNQPQHF. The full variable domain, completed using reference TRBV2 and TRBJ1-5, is EPEVTQTPSHQVTQMGQEVILRCVPISNHLYFYWYRQILGQKVEFLVSFYNNEISEKSEIFDDQFSVERPDGSNFTLKIRSTKLEDSAMYFCASSEGFAGNQPQHFGDGTRLSIL.

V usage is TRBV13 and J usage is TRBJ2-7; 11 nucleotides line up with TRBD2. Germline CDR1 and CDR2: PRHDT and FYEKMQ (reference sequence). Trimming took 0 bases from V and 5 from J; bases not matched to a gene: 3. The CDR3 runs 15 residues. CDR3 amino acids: CASSLGTSGIHEQYF. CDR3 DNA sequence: TGTGCCAGCAGCTTAGGGACTAGCGGGATCCACGAGCAGTACTTC.

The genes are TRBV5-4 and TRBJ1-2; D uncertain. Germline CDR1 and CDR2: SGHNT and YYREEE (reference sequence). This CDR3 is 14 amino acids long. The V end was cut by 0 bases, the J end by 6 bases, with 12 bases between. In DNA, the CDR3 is TGTGCCAGCAGCTTGGTTGGGGAGCCTGATGGCTACACCTTC. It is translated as CASSLVGEPDGYTF.

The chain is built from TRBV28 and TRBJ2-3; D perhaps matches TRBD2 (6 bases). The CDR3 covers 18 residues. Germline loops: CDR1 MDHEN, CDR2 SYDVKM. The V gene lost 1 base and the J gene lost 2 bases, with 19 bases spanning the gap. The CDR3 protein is CASSLSPRAGLATDTQYF. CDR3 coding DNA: TGTGCCAGCAGTTTATCCCCCCGGGCGGGACTCGCCACAGATACGCAGTATTTT. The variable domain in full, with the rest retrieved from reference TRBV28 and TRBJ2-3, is DVKVTQSSRYLVKRTGEKVFLECVQDMDHENMFWYRQDPGLGLRLIYFSYDVKMKEKGDIPEGYSVSREKKERFSLILESASTNQTSMYLCASSLSPRAGLATDTQYFGPGTRLTVL.

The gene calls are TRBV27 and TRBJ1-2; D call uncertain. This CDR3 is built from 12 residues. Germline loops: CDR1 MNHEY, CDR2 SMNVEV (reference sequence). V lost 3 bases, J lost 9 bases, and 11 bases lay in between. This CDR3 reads CASSFKDGSYTF. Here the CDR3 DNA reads TGTGCCAGCAGTTTTAAGGATGGAAGCTACACCTTC.

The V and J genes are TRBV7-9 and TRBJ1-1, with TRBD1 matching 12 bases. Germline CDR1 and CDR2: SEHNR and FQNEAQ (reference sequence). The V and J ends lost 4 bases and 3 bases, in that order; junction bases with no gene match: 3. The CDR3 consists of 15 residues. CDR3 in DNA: TGTGCCAGCAGCTCGGGACAGGGGGCGGACACTGAAGCTTTCTTT. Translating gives CASSSGQGADTEAFF.

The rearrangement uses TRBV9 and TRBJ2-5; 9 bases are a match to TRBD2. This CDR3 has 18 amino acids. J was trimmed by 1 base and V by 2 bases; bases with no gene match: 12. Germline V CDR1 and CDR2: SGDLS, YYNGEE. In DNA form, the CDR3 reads TGTGCCAGCAGCGTTGGGGTTTTGCGGGAGGGTCCCCAAGAGACCCAGTACTTC. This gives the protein CASSVGVLREGPQETQYF.

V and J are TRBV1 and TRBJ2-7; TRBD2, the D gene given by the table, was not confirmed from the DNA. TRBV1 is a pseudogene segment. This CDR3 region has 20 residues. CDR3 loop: CTSSQEAVAGPTRRKYEQYF. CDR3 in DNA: TGCACCAGCAGCCAAGAGGCGGTAGCGGGACCTACTCGGAGGAAATACGAGCAGTACTTC.

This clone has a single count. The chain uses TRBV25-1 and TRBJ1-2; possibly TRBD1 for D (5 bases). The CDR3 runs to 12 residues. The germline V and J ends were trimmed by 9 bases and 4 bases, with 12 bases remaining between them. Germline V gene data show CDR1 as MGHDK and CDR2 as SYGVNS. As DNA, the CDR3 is TGTGCCAGTCGGGACGGAACCTATGGCTACACCTTC. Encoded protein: CASRDGTYGYTF.

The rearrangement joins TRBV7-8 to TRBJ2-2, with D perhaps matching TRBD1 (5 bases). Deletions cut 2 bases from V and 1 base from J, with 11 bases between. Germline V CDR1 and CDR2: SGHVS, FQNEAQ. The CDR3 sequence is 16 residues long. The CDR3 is CASSLKMQGNTGELFF. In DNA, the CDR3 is TGTGCCAGCAGCTTAAAGATGCAGGGGAACACCGGGGAGCTGTTTTTT.

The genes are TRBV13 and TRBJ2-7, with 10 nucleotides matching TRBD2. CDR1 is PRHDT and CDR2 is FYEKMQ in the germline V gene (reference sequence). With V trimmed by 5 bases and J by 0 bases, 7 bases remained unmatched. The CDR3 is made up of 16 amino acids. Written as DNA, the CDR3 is TGTGCCAGCAGCGGACAGACTAGCGGGTTCTCCTACGAGCAGTACTTC. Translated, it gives CASSGQTSGFSYEQYF.

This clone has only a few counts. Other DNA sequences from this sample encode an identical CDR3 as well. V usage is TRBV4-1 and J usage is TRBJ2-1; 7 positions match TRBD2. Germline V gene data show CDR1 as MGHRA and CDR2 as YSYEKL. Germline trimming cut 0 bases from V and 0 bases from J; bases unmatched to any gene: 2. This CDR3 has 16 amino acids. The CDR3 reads CASSQEGGSSYNEQFF. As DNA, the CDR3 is TGCGCCAGCAGCCAAGAAGGCGGGAGCTCCTACAATGAGCAGTTCTTC.

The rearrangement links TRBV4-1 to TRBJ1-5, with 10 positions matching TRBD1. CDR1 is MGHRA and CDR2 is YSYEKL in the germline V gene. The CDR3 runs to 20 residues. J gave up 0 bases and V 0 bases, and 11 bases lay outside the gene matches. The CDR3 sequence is CASSQDHGTGALYSNQPQHF. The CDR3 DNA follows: TGCGCCAGCAGCCAAGATCACGGGACAGGGGCCCTATATAGCAATCAGCCCCAGCATTTT.

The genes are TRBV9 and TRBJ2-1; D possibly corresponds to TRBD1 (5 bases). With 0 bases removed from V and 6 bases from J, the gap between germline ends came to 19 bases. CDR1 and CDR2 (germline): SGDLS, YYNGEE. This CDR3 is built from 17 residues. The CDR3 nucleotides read TGTGCCAGCAGCGTAGCAGTTAGAACAGGCGCCATCAATGAGCAGTTCTTC. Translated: CASSVAVRTGAINEQFF.

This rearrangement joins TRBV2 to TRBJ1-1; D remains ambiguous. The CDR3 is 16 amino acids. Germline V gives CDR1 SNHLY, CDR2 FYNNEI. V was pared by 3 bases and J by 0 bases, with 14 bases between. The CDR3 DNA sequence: TGTGCCAGCAGTGATAAAGGGCCCCTCATGAACACTGAAGCTTTCTTT. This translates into CASSDKGPLMNTEAFF. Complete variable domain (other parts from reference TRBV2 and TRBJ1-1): EPEVTQTPSHQVTQMGQEVILRCVPISNHLYFYWYRQILGQKVEFLVSFYNNEISEKSEIFDDQFSVERPDGSNFTLKIRSTKLEDSAMYFCASSDKGPLMNTEAFFGQGTRLTVV.

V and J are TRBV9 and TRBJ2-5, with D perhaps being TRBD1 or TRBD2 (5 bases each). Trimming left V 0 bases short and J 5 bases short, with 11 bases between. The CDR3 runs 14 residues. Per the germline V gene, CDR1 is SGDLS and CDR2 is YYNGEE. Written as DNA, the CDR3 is TGTGCCAGCAGCGTAGAACGGGGACCGGAGACCCAGTACTTC. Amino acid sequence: CASSVERGPETQYF.

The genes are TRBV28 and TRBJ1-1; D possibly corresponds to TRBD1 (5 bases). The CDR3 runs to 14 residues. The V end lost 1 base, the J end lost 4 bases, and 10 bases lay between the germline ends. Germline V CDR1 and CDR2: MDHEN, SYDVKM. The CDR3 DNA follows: TGTGCCAGCAGTTTATATCAGGGTACCACTGAAGCTTTCTTT. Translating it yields CASSLYQGTTEAFF.

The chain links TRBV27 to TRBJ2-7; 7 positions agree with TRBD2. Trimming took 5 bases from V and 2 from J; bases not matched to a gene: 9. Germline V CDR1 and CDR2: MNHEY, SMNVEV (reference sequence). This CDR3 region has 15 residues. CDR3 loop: CASSVGVGGTYEQYF. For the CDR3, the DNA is TGTGCCAGCAGTGTCGGCGTGGGGGGGACCTACGAGCAGTACTTC.

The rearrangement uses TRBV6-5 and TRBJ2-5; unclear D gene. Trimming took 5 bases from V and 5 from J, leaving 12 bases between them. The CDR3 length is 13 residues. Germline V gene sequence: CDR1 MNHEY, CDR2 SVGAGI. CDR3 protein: CASSLETGETQYF. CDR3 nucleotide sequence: TGTGCCAGCAGTCTGGAGACTGGGGAGACCCAGTACTTC.

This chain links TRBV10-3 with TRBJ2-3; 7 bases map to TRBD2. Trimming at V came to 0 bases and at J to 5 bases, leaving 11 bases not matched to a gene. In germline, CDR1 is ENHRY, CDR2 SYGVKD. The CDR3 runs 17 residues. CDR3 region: CAISESRLAVLRDTQYF. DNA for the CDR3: TGTGCCATCAGTGAGTCGAGGCTAGCGGTTCTCAGAGATACGCAGTATTTT.